This T cell receptor (beta chain) was profiled in a study of shared clonotypes between healthy human individuals. The CDR3 totals 16 residues. V was shortened by 3 bases and J by 0 bases, with 12 bases between the two germline ends. From germline, CDR1 is MGHRA and CDR2 YSYEKL. Assay: immunoSEQ multiplex PCR; the TCRdb copy retains only in-frame clones and omits some. The profile shows a few hundred thousand clones, roughly 79% of them singletons. This chain uses TRBV4-1 with TRBJ1-3; perhaps TRBD1 as D (5 bases). Sequencing was carried out using PBMCs. This receptor was obtained from a woman aged 40 to 50 in good health. Some clones in this sample may be carry-over from other donors' samples. DNA of the CDR3: TGCGCCAGCAGCCACCTACAGGCCAACTCTGGAAACACCATATATTTT. Translation gives CASSHLQANSGNTIYF.